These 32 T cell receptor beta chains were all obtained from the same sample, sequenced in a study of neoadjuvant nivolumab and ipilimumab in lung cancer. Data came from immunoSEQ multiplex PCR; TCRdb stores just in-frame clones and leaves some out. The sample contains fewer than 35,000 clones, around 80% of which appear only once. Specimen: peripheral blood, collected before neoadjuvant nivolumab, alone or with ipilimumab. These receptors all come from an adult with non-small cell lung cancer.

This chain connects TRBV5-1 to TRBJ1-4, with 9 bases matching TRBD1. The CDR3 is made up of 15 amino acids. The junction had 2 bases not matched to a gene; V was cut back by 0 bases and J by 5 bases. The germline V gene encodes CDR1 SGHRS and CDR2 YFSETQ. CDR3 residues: CASSLGTGVNEKLFF. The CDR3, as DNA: TGCGCCAGCAGCTTGGGGACAGGGGTAAATGAAAAACTGTTTTTT.

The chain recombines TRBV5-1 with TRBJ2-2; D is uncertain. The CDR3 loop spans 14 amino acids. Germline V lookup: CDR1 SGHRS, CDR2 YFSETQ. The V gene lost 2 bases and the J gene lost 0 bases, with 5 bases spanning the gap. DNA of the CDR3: TGCGCCAGCAGCTTCAGATCGAACACCGGGGAGCTGTTTTTT. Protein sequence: CASSFRSNTGELFF.

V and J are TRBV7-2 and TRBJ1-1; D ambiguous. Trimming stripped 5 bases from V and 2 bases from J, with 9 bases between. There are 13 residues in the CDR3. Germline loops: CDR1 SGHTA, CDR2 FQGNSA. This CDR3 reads CASSRPRNTEAFF. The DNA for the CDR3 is TGTGCCAGCAGCCGCCCCCGTAACACTGAAGCTTTCTTT.

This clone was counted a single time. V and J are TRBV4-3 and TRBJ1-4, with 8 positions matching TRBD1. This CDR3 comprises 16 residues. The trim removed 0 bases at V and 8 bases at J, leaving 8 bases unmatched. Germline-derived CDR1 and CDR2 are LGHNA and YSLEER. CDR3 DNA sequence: TGCGCCAGCAGCCAAGATCTGGGGACAGGAGACGAAAAACTGTTTTTT. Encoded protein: CASSQDLGTGDEKLFF.

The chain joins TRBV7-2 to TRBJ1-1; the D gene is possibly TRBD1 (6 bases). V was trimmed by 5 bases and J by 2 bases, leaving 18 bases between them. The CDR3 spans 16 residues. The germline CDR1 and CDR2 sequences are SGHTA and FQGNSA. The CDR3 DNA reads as TGTGCCAGCAGCCCTCCCTGGACAGAGCCTAACACTGAAGCTTTCTTT. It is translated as CASSPPWTEPNTEAFF.

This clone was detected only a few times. The CDR3 reads CASSDPGETQYF. The CDR3 region has the DNA TGTGCCAGCAGCGATCCGGGGGAGACCCAGTACTTC. This sequence joins TRBV7-6 and TRBJ2-5; D might be TRBD2 (5 bases). Trimming shortened V by 5 bases and J by 5 bases, and 9 bases separated the two germline ends. Germline V CDR1 and CDR2: SGHVS, FNYEAQ. The length of the CDR3 is 12 residues.

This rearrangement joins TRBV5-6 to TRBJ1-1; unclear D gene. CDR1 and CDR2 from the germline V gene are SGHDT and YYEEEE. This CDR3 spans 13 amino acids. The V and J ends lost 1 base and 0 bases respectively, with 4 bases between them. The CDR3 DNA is TGTGCCAGCAGCTTGCCCTTGAACACTGAAGCTTTCTTT. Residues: CASSLPLNTEAFF.

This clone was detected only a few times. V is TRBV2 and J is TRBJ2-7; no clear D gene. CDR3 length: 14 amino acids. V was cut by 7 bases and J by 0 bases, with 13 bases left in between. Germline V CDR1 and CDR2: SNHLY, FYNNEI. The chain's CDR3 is CASKVGLSSYEQYF. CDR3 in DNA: TGTGCCAGCAAAGTAGGGCTGAGCTCCTACGAGCAGTACTTC.

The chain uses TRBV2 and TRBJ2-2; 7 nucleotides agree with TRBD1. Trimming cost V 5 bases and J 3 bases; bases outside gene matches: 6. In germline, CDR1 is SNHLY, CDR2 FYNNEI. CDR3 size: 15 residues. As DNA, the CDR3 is TGTGCCAGCAGTCCAACAGGGGTGGACACCGGGGAGCTGTTTTTT. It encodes CASSPTGVDTGELFF.

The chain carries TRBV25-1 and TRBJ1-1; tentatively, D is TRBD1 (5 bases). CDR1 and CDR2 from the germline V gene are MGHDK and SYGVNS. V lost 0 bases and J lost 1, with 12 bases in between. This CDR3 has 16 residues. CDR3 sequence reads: CASSEYEAGKNTEAFF. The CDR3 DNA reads TGTGCCAGCAGTGAATATGAGGCAGGGAAGAACACTGAAGCTTTCTTT.

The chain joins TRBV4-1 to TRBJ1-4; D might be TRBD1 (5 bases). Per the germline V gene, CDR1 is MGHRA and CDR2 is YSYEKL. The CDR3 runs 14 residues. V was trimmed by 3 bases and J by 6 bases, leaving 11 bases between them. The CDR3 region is CASSQGRGDEKLFF. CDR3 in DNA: TGCGCCAGCAGCCAGGGACGGGGGGATGAAAAACTGTTTTTT.

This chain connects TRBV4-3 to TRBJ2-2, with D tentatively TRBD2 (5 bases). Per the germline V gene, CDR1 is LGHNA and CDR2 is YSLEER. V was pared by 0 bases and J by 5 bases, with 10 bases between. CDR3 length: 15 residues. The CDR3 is CASSQDLPGTGELFF. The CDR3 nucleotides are TGCGCCAGCAGCCAAGATCTCCCGGGAACCGGGGAGCTGTTTTTT.

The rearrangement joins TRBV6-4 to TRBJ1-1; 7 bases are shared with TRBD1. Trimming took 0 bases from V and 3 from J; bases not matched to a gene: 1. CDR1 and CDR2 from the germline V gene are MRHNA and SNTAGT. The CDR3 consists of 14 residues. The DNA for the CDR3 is TGTGCCAGCAGTGACTCAGACAGGGACACTGAAGCTTTCTTT. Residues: CASSDSDRDTEAFF.

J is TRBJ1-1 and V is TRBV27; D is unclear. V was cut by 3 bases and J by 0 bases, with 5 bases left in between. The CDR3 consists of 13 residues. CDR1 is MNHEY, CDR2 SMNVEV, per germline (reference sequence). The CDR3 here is CASSLGMNTEAFF. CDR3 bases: TGTGCCAGCAGTTTGGGAATGAACACTGAAGCTTTCTTT.

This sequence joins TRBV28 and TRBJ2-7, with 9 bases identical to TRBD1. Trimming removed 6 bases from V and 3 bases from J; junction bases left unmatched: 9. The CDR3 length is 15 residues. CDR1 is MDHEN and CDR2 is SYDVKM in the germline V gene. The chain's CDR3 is CASRGTGTGIYEQYF. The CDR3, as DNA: TGTGCCAGCAGGGGTACCGGGACAGGGATCTACGAGCAGTACTTC.

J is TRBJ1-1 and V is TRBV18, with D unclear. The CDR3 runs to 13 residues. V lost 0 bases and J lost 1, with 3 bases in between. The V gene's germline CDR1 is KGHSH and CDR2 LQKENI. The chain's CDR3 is CASSPPANTEAFF. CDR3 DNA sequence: TGTGCCAGCTCACCACCGGCGAACACTGAAGCTTTCTTT.

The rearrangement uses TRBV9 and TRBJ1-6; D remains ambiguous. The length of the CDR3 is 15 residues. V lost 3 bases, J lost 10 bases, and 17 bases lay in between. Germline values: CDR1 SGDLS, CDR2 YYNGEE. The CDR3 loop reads CASSGEEGSRSPLHF. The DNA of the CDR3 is TGTGCCAGCAGCGGCGAGGAGGGATCGCGGTCACCCCTCCACTTT.

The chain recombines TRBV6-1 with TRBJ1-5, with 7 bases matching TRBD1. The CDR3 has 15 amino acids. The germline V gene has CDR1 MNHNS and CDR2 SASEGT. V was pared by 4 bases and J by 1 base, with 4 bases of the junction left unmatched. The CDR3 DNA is TGTGCCAGCAGTGGAGGGACAGCGAGCAATCAGCCCCAGCATTTT. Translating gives CASSGGTASNQPQHF.

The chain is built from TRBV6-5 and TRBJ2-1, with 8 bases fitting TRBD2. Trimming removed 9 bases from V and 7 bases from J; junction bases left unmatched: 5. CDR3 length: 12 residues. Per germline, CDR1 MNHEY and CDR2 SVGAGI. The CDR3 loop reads CASLGLVNEQFF. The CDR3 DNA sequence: TGTGCCAGTCTGGGACTAGTTAATGAGCAGTTCTTC.

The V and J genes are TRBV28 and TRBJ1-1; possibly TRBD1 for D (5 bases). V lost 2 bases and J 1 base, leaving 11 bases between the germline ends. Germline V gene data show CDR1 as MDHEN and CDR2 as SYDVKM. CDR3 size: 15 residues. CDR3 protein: CASSLGWGENTEAFF. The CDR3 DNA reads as TGTGCCAGCAGTTTAGGGTGGGGGGAGAACACTGAAGCTTTCTTT.

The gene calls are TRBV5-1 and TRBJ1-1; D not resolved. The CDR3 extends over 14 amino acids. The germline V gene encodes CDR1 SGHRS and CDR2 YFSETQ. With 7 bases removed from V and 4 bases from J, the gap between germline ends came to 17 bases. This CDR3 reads CASLSGAEGTEAFF. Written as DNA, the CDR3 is TGCGCCAGCTTAAGTGGAGCCGAGGGCACTGAAGCTTTCTTT.

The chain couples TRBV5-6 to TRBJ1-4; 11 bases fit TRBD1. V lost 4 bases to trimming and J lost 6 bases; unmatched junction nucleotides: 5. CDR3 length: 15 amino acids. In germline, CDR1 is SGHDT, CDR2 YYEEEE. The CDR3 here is CASSGSGQGDEKLFF. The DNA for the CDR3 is TGTGCCAGCAGCGGATCGGGACAGGGGGATGAAAAACTGTTTTTT.

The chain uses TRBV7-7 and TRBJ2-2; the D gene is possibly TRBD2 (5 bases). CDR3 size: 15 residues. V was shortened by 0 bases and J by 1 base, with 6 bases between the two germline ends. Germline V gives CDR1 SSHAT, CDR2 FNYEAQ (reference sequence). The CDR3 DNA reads TGTGCCAGCAGCTTAGCGGCGGGGAACACCGGGGAGCTGTTTTTT. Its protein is CASSLAAGNTGELFF.

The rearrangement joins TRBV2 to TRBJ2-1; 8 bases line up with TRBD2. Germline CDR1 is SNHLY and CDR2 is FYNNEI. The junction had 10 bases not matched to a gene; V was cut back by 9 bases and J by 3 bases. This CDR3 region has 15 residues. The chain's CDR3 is CASSKRGGNYNEQFF. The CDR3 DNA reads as TGTGCCAGTTCCAAACGGGGGGGCAACTACAATGAGCAGTTCTTC.

CDR3 bases: TGTGCCAGCAGCACCGAAGGGGGGGTGTGGGAGACCCAGTACTTC. Residues: CASSTEGGVWETQYF. The chain is built from TRBV11-2 and TRBJ2-5, with D maybe TRBD2 (7 bases). The CDR3 spans 15 residues. V shed 5 bases and J shed 5 bases, with 18 bases lying between them. CDR1 is SGHAT and CDR2 is FQNNGV in the germline V gene.

The CDR3 nucleotides read TGTGCCAGCTCACCACAGAGCGGCGGGAACTATGGCTACACCTTC. Protein: CASSPQSGGNYGYTF. V is TRBV18 and J is TRBJ1-2; D is ambiguous. CDR3 length: 15 amino acids. Trimming removed 1 base at V and 2 bases at J, with 11 bases between. Germline lookup yields CDR1 KGHSH and CDR2 LQKENI.

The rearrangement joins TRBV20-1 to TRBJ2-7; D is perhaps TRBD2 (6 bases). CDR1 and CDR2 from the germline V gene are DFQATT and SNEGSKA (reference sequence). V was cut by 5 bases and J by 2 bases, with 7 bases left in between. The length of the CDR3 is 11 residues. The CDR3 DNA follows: TGCAGTGCTGGACTACCCTACGAGCAGTACTTC. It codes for CSAGLPYEQYF.

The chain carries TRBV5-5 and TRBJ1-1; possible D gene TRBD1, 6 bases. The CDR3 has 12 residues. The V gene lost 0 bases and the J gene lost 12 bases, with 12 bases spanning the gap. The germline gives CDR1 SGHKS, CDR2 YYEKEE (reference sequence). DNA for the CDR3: TGTGCCAGCAGCTTGGTCAGGGGCGAGCCTTTCTTT. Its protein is CASSLVRGEPFF.

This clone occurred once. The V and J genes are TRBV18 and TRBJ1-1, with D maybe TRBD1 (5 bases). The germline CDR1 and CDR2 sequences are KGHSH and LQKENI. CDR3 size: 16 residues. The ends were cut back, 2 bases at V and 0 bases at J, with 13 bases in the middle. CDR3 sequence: CASSPTRGVMNTEAFF. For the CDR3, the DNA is TGTGCCAGCTCACCAACGAGGGGCGTTATGAACACTGAAGCTTTCTTT.

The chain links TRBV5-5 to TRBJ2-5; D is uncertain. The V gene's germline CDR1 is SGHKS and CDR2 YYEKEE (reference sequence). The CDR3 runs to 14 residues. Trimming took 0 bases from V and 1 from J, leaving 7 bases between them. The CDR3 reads CASSLGTAQETQYF. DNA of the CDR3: TGTGCCAGCAGCTTGGGGACGGCCCAAGAGACCCAGTACTTC.

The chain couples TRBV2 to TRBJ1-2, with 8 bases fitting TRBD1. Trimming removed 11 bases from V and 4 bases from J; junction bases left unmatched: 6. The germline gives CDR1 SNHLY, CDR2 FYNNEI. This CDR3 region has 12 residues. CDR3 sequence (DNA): TGTGCCCGGACAGGGAGGTTCTATGGCTACACCTTC. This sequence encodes CARTGRFYGYTF.

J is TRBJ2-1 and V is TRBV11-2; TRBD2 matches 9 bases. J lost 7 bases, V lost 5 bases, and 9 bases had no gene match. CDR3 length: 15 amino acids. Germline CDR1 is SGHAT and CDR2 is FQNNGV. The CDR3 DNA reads TGTGCCAGCAGCCCGCGGGGGGGGGAGGGAAATGAGCAGTTCTTC. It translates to CASSPRGGEGNEQFF.